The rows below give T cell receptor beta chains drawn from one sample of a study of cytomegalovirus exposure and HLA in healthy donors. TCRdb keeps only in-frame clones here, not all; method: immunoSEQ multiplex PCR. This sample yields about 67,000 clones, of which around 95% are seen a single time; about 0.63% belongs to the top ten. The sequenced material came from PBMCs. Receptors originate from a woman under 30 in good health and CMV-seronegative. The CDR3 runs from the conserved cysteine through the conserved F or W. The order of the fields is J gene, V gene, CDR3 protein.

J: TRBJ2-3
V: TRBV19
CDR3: CASSISKQSTDTQYF

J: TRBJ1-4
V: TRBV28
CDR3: CASSATGGQEKLFF

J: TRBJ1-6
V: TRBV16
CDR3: CASSQGTGYNSPLHF

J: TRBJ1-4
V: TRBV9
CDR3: CASSGQGDGEKLFF

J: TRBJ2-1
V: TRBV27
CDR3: CASSSPLPGVGNEQFF

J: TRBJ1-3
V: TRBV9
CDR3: CASSAQTGTTLAGNTIYF

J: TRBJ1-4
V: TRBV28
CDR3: CASSLMTGFNEKLFF

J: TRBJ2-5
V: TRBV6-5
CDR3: CASSRLAGYQETQYF

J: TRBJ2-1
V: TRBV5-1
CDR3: CASSLRQEQFF

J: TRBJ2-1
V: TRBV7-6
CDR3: CASSPGDEQFF

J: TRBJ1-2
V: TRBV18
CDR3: CASSPGQGAWYGYTF

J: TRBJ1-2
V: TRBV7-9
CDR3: CASSPGGGGYTF

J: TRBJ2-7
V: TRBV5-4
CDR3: CASSQQGWVAEQYF

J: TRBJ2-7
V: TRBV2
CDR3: CASSADRGYHEQYF

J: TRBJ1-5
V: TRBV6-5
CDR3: CASSLGQGYGQPQHF

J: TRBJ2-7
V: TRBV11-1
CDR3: CASSDPGLADYEQYF